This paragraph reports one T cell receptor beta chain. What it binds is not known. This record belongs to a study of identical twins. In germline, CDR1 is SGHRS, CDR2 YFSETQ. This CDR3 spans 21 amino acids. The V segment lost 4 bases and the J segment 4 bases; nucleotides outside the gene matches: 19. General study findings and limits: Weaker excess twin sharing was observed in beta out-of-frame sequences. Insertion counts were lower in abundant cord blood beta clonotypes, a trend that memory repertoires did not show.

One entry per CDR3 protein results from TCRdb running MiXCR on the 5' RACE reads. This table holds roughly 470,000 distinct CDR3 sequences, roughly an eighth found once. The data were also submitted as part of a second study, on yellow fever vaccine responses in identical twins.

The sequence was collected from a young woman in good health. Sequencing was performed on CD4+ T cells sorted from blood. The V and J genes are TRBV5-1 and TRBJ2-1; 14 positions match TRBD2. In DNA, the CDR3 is TGCGCCAGCAGCCATGCTTTTAGGGGGACTAGCGGGAGAGATCGGTACAATGAGCAGTTCTTC. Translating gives CASSHAFRGTSGRDRYNEQFF. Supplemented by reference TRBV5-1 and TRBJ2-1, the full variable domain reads KAGVTQTPRYLIKTRGQQVTLSCSPISGHRSVSWYQQTPGQGLQFLFEYFSETQRNKGNFPGRFSGRQFSNSRSEMNVSTLELGDSALYLCASSHAFRGTSGRDRYNEQFFGPGTRLTVL.